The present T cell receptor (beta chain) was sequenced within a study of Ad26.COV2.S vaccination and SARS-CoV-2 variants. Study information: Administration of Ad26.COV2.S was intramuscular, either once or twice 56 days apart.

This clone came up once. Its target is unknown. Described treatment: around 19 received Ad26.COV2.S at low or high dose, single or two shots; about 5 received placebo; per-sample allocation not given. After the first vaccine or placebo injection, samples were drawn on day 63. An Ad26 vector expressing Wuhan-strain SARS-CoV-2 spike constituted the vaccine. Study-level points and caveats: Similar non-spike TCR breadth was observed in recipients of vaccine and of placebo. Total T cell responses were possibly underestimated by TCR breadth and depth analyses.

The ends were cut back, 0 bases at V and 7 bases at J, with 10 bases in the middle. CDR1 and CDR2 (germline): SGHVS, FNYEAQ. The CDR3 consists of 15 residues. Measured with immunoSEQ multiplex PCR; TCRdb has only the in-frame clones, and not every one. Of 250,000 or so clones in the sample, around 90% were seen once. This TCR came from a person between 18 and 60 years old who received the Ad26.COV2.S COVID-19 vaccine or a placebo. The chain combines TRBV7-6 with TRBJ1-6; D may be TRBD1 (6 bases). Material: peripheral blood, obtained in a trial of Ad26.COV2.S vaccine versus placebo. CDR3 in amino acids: CASSLAGGGNSPLHF. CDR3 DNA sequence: TGTGCCAGCAGCTTAGCGGGGGGCGGCAATTCACCCCTCCACTTT.